This T cell receptor (beta chain) originates from a study of glioma-infiltrating T cells after dendritic cell vaccination. The overall study: Patients had newly diagnosed or recurrent glioblastoma and received dendritic cell vaccines. Patients received autologous tumor lysate-pulsed dendritic cell vaccination between about 2003 and 2013. Study-level findings and limits: Few patients contributed both blood and tumor specimens.

TCRB CDR3 was amplified from 2 ug genomic DNA or less. TCRdb's copy holds only in-frame clones and misses some; the assay was immunoSEQ multiplex PCR. In the table there are fewer than 70,000 clones, about 83% of which are singletons. The CDR3 sequence is 16 residues long. With 0 bases removed from V and 0 bases from J, the gap between germline ends came to 10 bases. Germline CDR1 and CDR2: SGHNT and YYREEE (reference sequence). This clone came up once. Its specificity is unknown. The sample's time point: after dendritic cell vaccination, including at tumor progression/relapse. This receptor was obtained from a human donor with glioblastoma. Specimen: blood, collected after dendritic cell vaccination. This chain connects TRBV5-4 to TRBJ2-1; D is ambiguous. CDR3 in amino acids: CASSLAHLPSYNEQFF. The DNA for the CDR3 is TGTGCCAGCAGCTTGGCCCATCTACCCTCCTACAATGAGCAGTTCTTC.